The next 4 T cell receptor beta chains were all read from a single sample in a study of blood T cell repertoires in COVID-19. Repertoires were generated with immunoSEQ multiplex PCR, while TCRdb's copy carries only in-frame clones and drops some. The sample includes 650,000 to 800,000 clones, over 80% of them seen just once. The material sequenced was peripheral blood. The receptors originated from a woman under 30 with acute or convalescent COVID-19.

This sequence joins TRBV5-4 and TRBJ1-5; no clear D gene. The CDR3 has 15 residues. Trimming took off 0 bases at V and 3 bases at J, with 10 bases between the two ends. Germline V CDR1 and CDR2: SGHNT, YYREEE (reference sequence). The CDR3 is CASSLEGGPNQPQHF. DNA for the CDR3: TGTGCCAGCAGCTTGGAGGGAGGGCCCAATCAGCCCCAGCATTTT.

This chain connects TRBV3-1 (or the pseudogene TRBV3-2) to TRBJ1-2, with a possible D match to TRBD1 (6 bases). V was clipped by 0 bases and J by 2 bases, with 16 bases between them. This CDR3 is built from 17 residues. CDR1 and CDR2 (germline): LGHDT, YNNKEL (reference sequence). The CDR3 is CASSQDKGGRRNYGYTF. CDR3 in DNA: TGTGCCAGCAGCCAAGATAAGGGGGGGAGGAGGAACTATGGCTACACCTTC.

The chain couples TRBV6-1 to TRBJ1-4; D gene unclear. V was shortened by 1 base and J by 4 bases, with 10 bases between the two germline ends. The germline V gene has CDR1 MNHNS and CDR2 SASEGT. The CDR3 has 15 residues. The CDR3, as DNA: TGTGCCAGCAGTGAAGATTCGGGTGGTAATGAAAAACTGTTTTTT. Translated, it gives CASSEDSGGNEKLFF.

This chain joins TRBV20-1 and TRBJ2-1; TRBD2 is a possible D gene (6 bases). The V gene's germline CDR1 is DFQATT and CDR2 SNEGSKA (reference sequence). V was trimmed by 3 bases and J by 2 bases, leaving 14 bases between them. The CDR3 is 15 amino acids. CDR3 protein: CSASSRGLTYNEQFF. The CDR3 DNA reads as TGCAGTGCTAGTTCGCGGGGTTTAACCTACAATGAGCAGTTCTTC.